The T cell receptor (beta chain) under discussion was sequenced for a study of cytomegalovirus exposure and HLA in healthy donors (dated by TCRdb to between 2016 and 2019). Regarding the research as a whole: According to a later analysis, one platform produced both the 110 or so validation repertoires and the 666 repertoires of the first cohort. The aim of the study was to test whether cataloging public T cell receptors could identify signatures of past pathogen exposure. A separate validation cohort of over a hundred different subjects was used in addition to the 666-subject first cohort. High-throughput TCR immunosequencing, statistical association of individual TCRs with disease status, and machine learning were combined to predict cytomegalovirus infection status.

To note about this clone: This clone's antigen is unknown. Base qualities were left out, and no much larger clone turns up one base away.

Study-level results and caveats: In the study, around 150 TCR beta chains were listed as associated with cytomegalovirus. The classifier was reported to diagnose cytomegalovirus status with high specificity and sensitivity in both the original cohort and the validation cohort. Of the cluster scores, roughly 95% were above 0 in a later analysis, which found that TCRs clustered in the first cohort also tended to co-occur in the 110 or so validation repertoires. According to the authors, the approach could potentially be generalized to other disease states and immunological phenotypes. Most TCR sequences were observed very rarely across donors, whereas some public TCRs were present in many individuals. A later analysis had no HLA typing for the validation cohort, so co-occurrence there was scored across all 110 or so repertoires. A few of the identified cytomegalovirus-associated TCR beta chains were confirmed in vitro to be specific for cytomegalovirus antigens.

Library construction relied on the immunoSEQ multiplex PCR assay. Per the original workflow: To diagnose cytomegalovirus status from the catalog of TCR beta chain sequences, a statistical classification framework was built. The immuneACCESS repertoire file appears here via TCRdb, limited to in-frame rearrangements. These files lack a portion of the clones; in checked studies, under half of the deficit traces to unresolved V genes, and the cause of the others is not known. V and J calls and clone size are those listed in that table; D and trimming were worked out from the DNA. This sample is represented by about 98,000 clones; roughly 85% of them were singletons. The top ten constitute 3% to 4% of the sample. Donors formed part of the validation cohort, which comprised over a hundred subjects and was distinct from the first cohort of several hundred subjects. The source of this sequence is a woman in her twenties or thirties in good health and CMV-seronegative. The sequenced material came from PBMCs.

The CDR3 in this case is CASKQVYSNQPQHF. Read as DNA, the sequence is TGTGCCAGCAAGCAGGTCTATAGCAATCAGCCCCAGCATTTT. The V and J segments used are TRBV2 and TRBJ1-5, with an unclear D gene assignment. The V and J ends are trimmed by 7 bases and 0 bases, leaving 10 bases between them. Taken from the germline V gene, the CDR1 and CDR2 loops are SNHLY and FYNNEI. The CDR3 holds 14 amino acids from the cysteine to the phenylalanine. Only the CDR3 portion is preserved as DNA: 42 bases, with reading frame beginning at the first base.